The T cell receptor beta chain under discussion was sequenced for a study of T cells in Graves' hyperthyroidism and ophthalmopathy. Patients having uncontrolled infection, another autoimmune disease, pregnancy or lactation were not included. Study results and limitations: Patients with ophthalmopathy were separated from those with stable hyperthyroidism by a 13 V-J model.

Germline assignment: CDR1 KGHDR and CDR2 SFDVKD. The CDR3 extends over 15 amino acids. The ends lost 6 bases at V and 8 bases at J; junction bases unmatched: 9. RNA transcripts were the template for amplifying TCR beta CDR3 regions. First-round RT-PCR targeting the TCR CDR3 was performed with the HTBI primer set. TCRdb itself ran the multiplex PCR reads through MiXCR, one entry per CDR3 protein. This sample has about 98,000 distinct CDR3 sequences, with roughly 40% found just once. Details on this clonotype: Antigen specificity is unknown.

The material sequenced was peripheral blood or thyroid tissue (not recorded which). This sequence was found in a woman in her twenties or thirties with Graves' hyperthyroidism. The gene calls are TRBV24-1 and TRBJ2-2, with TRBD1 identical over 9 bases. The CDR3 nucleotides read TGTGCCACCAGTCCCGGGACAGGGTTTGGTGGGGAGCTGTTTTTT. This codes for CATSPGTGFGGELFF.